This T cell receptor beta chain came from a study of blood T cell repertoires in COVID-19. The CDR3 has 14 amino acids. Trimming took off 8 bases at V and 0 bases at J, with 11 bases between the two ends. CDR1 MNHNS and CDR2 SASEGT come from the germline V gene. The method was immunoSEQ multiplex PCR; TCRdb's version includes in-frame clones alone and lacks a portion of them. The sample has around 26,000 clones, about 89% seen once. Source material: peripheral blood. The clonotype originates from a man between 70 and 80 years old with active COVID-19. The rearrangement joins TRBV6-1 to TRBJ1-5; D remains unclear. CDR3: CASSFQVSNQPQHF. The CDR3 DNA sequence: TGTGCCAGCTCATTCCAGGTTAGCAATCAGCCCCAGCATTTT.